This T cell receptor beta chain was retrieved from a study of shared clonotypes between healthy human individuals. Method: immunoSEQ multiplex PCR; TCRdb's copy keeps in-frame clones and lacks some. The sample has just over 2,000,000 clones, roughly 94% seen once. Germline values: CDR1 SGHRS, CDR2 YFSETQ. V shed 4 bases and J shed 1 base, with 8 bases lying between them. CDR3 size: 13 residues. The sample was naive CD4+ T cells sorted from blood. Sample subset: CD45RA+ positively selected. The chain joins TRBV5-1 to TRBJ1-2; a weak D match, TRBD1 (5 bases). This clonotype was sampled from a man between 18 and 35 years old in good health. CDR3: CASSPGHNYGYTF. CDR3 sequence (DNA): TGCGCCAGCAGCCCAGGGCATAACTATGGCTACACCTTC.